The entry below gives a single T cell receptor (beta chain) sequence along with its context. It has no known antigen specificity. A much larger clone differs from this one at a single base, so this may be a read error. Libraries of naive CD8 T cells were generated from around 20,000 to 1,000,000 sorted cells, with 10%, 30% or 50% of the purified RNA used. On a BD FACSAria II, naive CD8 T cells were FACS-sorted as CD8+CD4-CCR7+CD45RA+ and collected into RLT Plus buffer. Ten to eleven TCR copies' worth of Jurkat RNA were spiked into roughly 19,000-1,000,000 naive CD8 T cell samples to test detection sensitivity. Enrichment of CD8 T cells was done with RosetteSep CD8+ T Cell Enrichment Cocktail plus Ficoll-Paque, and ACK red cell lysis came afterward. These data come from a study of molecular identifiers for immune sequencing clone quantification (dated by TCRdb to 2016 to 2019). Describing the broader study: For a replicate experiment, the RNA from either 20,000 or 100,000 naive CD8 T cells was divided into five aliquots, and four of those aliquots went on to sequencing. CD8 T cells were used in a methods study to benchmark molecular-identifier clustering-based TCR repertoire sequencing (MIDCIRS) and TCR RNA copy counting. What the work shows at the level of the full study, not this receptor alone: When barcode sub-clustering was omitted, TCR diversity was inflated by chimeric consensus sequences, with chimeras reaching as high as 47%. Modeling estimated around 3 recovered TCR RNA copies per cell, compared with about 9.3 by digital PCR, which implies 30% to 35% capture efficiency. In CMV-specific effector cells, clones with more than 20 RNA copies contained over 99% of molecules, whereas in naive cells such clones contained under 1% of molecules. Highly expanded clone sizes could be underestimated if identical TCR molecules share a barcode. Spiked-in Jurkat TCR RNA equal to a single cell's worth was reported to be detectable even within 1,100,000 naive CD8 T cells. The naive libraries included spiked-in Jurkat TCR RNA (roughly ten copies' worth), and this Jurkat TCR RNA is not part of the donor repertoire.

The cysteine opens and the phenylalanine closes a CDR3 of 16 amino acids. Solely the CDR3 DNA is kept, with 48 bases framed from the first base. Relative to germline, V is 0 bases shorter and J is 3 bases shorter, with 13 bases between their ends. The germline V gene (reference sequence) specifies PRHDT as CDR1 and FYEKMQ as CDR2. Preparation of the library involved PCR. Sequencing was carried out with a NextSeq 500. Bulk TCR libraries were made following a previously described method, with the TCR primers given in Table S5. The Qiagen AllPrep DNA/RNA kit was used to purify total RNA. Reads from multiple sequencing runs of the same library were pooled before analysis. On the authors' methods: Only reads with exact TCR constant sequence were kept, trimmed to 150 nt, and grouped by their 12-nt molecular barcodes. Within each barcode group, reads were sub-clustered at a 15% Levenshtein threshold, and quality-weighted consensus sequences were built per RNA molecule. Non-functional sequences were filtered out, along with any lower-count sequence sitting one edit away from another sequence. Based on fitting two negative binomial distributions, any barcode sub-cluster with under 20% of the maximum read count was discarded. Using fastp at Q25 and MiXCR, TCRdb reprocessed the public reads and kept productive beta chains. Every CDR3 protein is listed once, alongside the most common genes and DNA of its rows. TCRdb's processing, not the study's, gives the V and J calls here. The sample contains about 86,000 distinct CDR3 sequences, about 23% of them found a single time. The ten most abundant clones make up 0.75% to 0.9% of the sample.

The sequenced sample was naive CD8+ T cells from blood, with Jurkat cell RNA spiked in. Interpreted using the paper, the cell subset or site label stands for: FACS-sorted CD8+CD4-CCR7+CD45RA+ naive T cells. The chain is encoded by TRBV13 joined to TRBJ2-3, with no confident D gene call. This clonotype was sampled from a human donor in good health. Some libraries in this study had Jurkat cell RNA spiked in. The nucleotide sequence reads TGTGCCAGCAGCTTAGGTGTGCGCGAGACTACAGATACGCAGTATTTT. Its coded protein is CASSLGVRETTDTQYF.